This T cell receptor (beta chain) was captured by sequencing in a study of control samples from healthy donors and cancer patients. The CDR3 has 15 amino acids. The germline gives CDR1 SEHNR, CDR2 FQNEAQ (reference sequence). J was trimmed by 1 base and V by 7 bases; bases with no gene match: 8. Clones were read by immunoSEQ multiplex PCR, and TCRdb kept only the in-frame ones, dropping some. Of around 80,000 clones in the sample, around nine tenths were seen once. This clonotype originated in a man between 50 and 59 years old in good health. The rearrangement links TRBV7-9 to TRBJ1-2; TRBD1 matches 8 bases. Material: blood. CDR3 amino acids: CASTLTGAFNYGYTF. The CDR3 region has the DNA TGTGCCAGCACCCTGACAGGGGCCTTTAACTATGGCTACACCTTC.